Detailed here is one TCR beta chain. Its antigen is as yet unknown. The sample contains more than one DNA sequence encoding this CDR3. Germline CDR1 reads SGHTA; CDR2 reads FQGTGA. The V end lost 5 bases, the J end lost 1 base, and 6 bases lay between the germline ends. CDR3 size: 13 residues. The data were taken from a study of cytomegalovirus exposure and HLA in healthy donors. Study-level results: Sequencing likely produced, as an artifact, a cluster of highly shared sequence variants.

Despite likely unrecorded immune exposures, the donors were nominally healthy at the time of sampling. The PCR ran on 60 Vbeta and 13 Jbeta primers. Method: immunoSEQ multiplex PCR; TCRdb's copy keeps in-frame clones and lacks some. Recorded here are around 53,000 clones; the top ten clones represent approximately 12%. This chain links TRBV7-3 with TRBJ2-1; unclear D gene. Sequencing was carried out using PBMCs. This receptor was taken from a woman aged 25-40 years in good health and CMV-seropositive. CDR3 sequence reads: CASSLSSYNEQFF. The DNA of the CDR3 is TGTGCCAGCAGCCTCAGTTCCTACAATGAGCAGTTCTTC.